A single sample gave rise to the 5 T cell receptor beta chains below, sequenced in a study of T cells in narcolepsy. The assay was immunoSEQ multiplex PCR, and TCRdb's table has in-frame clones only and misses some. Among tens of thousands of clones listed, about 85% were seen once. The sequencing sample was made of CD45RA- memory CD4+ T cells from PBMCs. The receptors come from a human donor with narcolepsy.

J is TRBJ2-7 and V is TRBV5-1; TRBD1 is a possible D gene (5 bases). Germline V gene lookup returns CDR1 SGHRS and CDR2 YFSETQ. Trimming removed 0 bases at V and 2 bases at J, with 9 bases between. CDR3 length equals 14 residues. The CDR3 sequence is CASSLEGFAYEQYF. CDR3 DNA: TGCGCCAGCAGCTTGGAGGGGTTTGCCTACGAGCAGTACTTC.

On this clone itself: The junction differs from germline at one of its ends, possibly a read error. The chain links TRBV5-6 to TRBJ1-2; D might be TRBD1 (5 bases). The CDR3 has 12 residues. Per the germline V gene, CDR1 is SGHDT and CDR2 is YYEEEE. As DNA, the CDR3 is TGTGCCAGCAGCTTGGAGAGGGAGGGGATAGCCTTC. Translated, it gives CASSLEREGIAF. Supplemented by reference TRBV5-6 and TRBJ1-2, the full variable domain reads DAGVTQSPTHLIKTRGQQVTLRCSPKSGHDTVSWYQQALGQGPQFIFQYYEEEERQRGNFPDRFSGHQFPNYSSELNVNALLLGDSALYLCASSLEREGIAFGSGTRLTVV.

DNA for the CDR3: TGTGCCAGCAGCCCATCGACAGACACTGAAGCTTTCTTT. Its translation: CASSPSTDTEAFF. The rearrangement uses TRBV11-3 and TRBJ1-1; tentatively, D is TRBD1 (5 bases). CDR3 length: 13 residues. Trimming took 5 bases from V and 3 from J, leaving 10 bases between them. Germline CDR1 and CDR2: SGHNT and YENEEA. The full variable domain, in which reference TRBV11-3 and TRBJ1-1 provide the parts outside the CDR3, is EAGVVQSPRYKIIEKKQPVAFWCNPISGHNTLYWYLQNLGQGPELLIRYENEEAVDDSQLPKDRFSAERLKGVDSTLKIQPAELGDSAVYLCASSPSTDTEAFFGQGTRLTVV.

The table lists this clone with a count of one. The genes are TRBV5-1 and TRBJ1-4; D gene unclear. Germline loops: CDR1 SGHRS, CDR2 YFSETQ. V lost 3 bases and J lost 7, with 16 bases in between. This CDR3 is built from 15 residues. The DNA for the CDR3 is TGCGCCAGCAGCTCCGGGAGGACGGTCGGTGAAAAACTGTTTTTT. It yields the protein CASSSGRTVGEKLFF.

This sequence joins TRBV6-1 and TRBJ1-3; no reliable D call. With 2 bases removed from V and 1 base from J, the gap between germline ends came to 12 bases. Per the germline V gene, CDR1 is MNHNS and CDR2 is SASEGT. The CDR3 is 16 residues long. CDR3 DNA sequence: TGTGCCAGCAGTGAACCCGGCAAGGGATCTGGAAACACCATATATTTT. Translation: CASSEPGKGSGNTIYF.